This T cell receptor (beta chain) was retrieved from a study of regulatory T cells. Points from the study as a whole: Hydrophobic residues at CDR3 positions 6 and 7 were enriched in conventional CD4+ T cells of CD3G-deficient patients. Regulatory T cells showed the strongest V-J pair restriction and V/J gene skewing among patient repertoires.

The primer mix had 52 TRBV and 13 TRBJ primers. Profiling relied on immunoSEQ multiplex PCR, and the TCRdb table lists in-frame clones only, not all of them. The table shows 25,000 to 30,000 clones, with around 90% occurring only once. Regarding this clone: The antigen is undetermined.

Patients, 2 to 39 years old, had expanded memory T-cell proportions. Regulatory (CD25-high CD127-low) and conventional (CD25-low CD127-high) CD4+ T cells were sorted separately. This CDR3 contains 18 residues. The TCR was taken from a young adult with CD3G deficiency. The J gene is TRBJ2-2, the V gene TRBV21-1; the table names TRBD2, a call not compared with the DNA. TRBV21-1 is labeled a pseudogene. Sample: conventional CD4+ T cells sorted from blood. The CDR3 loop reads CASSKDTREGRNTGELFF. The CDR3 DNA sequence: TGTGCCAGCAGCAAAGATACGCGGGAGGGCCGGAACACCGGGGAGCTGTTTTTT.